Each of the 30 T cell receptor beta chains below was sequenced from the same sample in a study of spatial heterogeneity in lung cancer. TCRdb re-called the 5' RACE reads with MiXCR, one entry per CDR3 protein. The sample carries about 3,000 distinct CDR3 sequences, roughly 2.8% recorded once. Sample time point: sample taken at primary tumor resection. This specimen consisted of normal lung tissue next to the tumor, obtained at surgery. The origin of the receptors is a male donor with early-stage non-small cell lung cancer.

In its sample, this clonotype ranks as medium-sized. CDR3 in DNA: TGTGCCAGCAGCTTACCAGTTGGAGCGGGAGAGATACCCTACGAGCAGTACTTC. Its protein product is CASSLPVGAGEIPYEQYF. The chain links TRBV5-4 to TRBJ2-7; 8 bases agree with TRBD2. The CDR3 runs to 18 residues. V lost 2 bases, J lost 2 bases, and 15 bases stayed unmatched. Germline CDR1 is SGHNT and CDR2 is YYREEE (reference sequence).

By share of the sample, this clonotype is medium-sized (0.01 to 0.1%). The chain has TRBV6-5 and TRBJ1-4; 7 nucleotides line up with TRBD1. The length of the CDR3 is 17 residues. V gave up 10 bases and J gave up 7 bases; unmatched junction bases: 21. The germline V gene encodes CDR1 MNHEY and CDR2 SVGAGI. The CDR3, as DNA: TGTGCCACCCGAGGACAGGATGCAGCGCCTGGTAGTGAAAAACTGTTTTTT. This sequence encodes CATRGQDAAPGSEKLFF.

By frequency in the sample, this clonotype is medium-sized. The chain uses TRBV27 and TRBJ1-5, with 7 bases lining up with TRBD1. From germline, CDR1 is MNHEY and CDR2 SMNVEV (reference sequence). The CDR3 covers 15 residues. Germline trimming cut 4 bases from V and 1 base from J; bases unmatched to any gene: 4. CDR3 residues: CASSWQGVSNQPQHF. CDR3 bases: TGTGCCAGCAGTTGGCAGGGGGTGAGCAATCAGCCCCAGCATTTT.

A few counts support this clonotype. V and J are TRBV6-5 and TRBJ1-2, with 7 bases identical to TRBD1. The trim removed 2 bases at V and 5 bases at J, leaving 5 bases unmatched. The CDR3 is 14 amino acids. The germline CDR1 and CDR2 sequences are MNHEY and SVGAGI. The DNA for the CDR3 is TGTGCCAGCAGTTACACGACAGGGAGATATGGCTACACCTTC. This encodes CASSYTTGRYGYTF.

This clonotype was counted ten times or more. The chain couples TRBV20-1 to TRBJ2-5; TRBD1 matches 7 bases. The length of the CDR3 is 14 residues. With V trimmed by 3 bases and J by 4 bases, 8 bases remained unmatched. In germline, CDR1 is DFQATT, CDR2 SNEGSKA (reference sequence). The DNA of the CDR3 is TGCAGTGCTAGGCCGACACAGGGGATAGAGACCCAGTACTTC. Protein product: CSARPTQGIETQYF.

This clonotype rates as medium-sized (0.01 to 0.1%). J is TRBJ2-1 and V is TRBV5-1; 9 bases are a match to TRBD1. CDR1 and CDR2 (germline): SGHRS, YFSETQ. The CDR3 extends over 15 amino acids. The J segment lost 7 bases and the V segment lost 4 bases, leaving 9 bases of the junction unmatched. In nucleotides, the CDR3 is TGCGCCAGCAGCAGCGGGGACAGGGTACAGAATGAGCAGTTCTTC. Its translation: CASSSGDRVQNEQFF.

By sample share, this clonotype is medium-sized. The J gene is TRBJ2-3, the V gene TRBV7-9; a weak D match, TRBD2 (6 bases). In germline, CDR1 is SEHNR, CDR2 FQNEAQ (reference sequence). This CDR3 contains 15 residues. Deletions cut 3 bases from V and 2 bases from J, with 12 bases between. The DNA of the CDR3 is TGTGCCAGCAGCTTTGGAGGGACGGTCACAGATACGCAGTATTTT. It translates to CASSFGGTVTDTQYF. The full variable domain, rest sourced from reference TRBV7-9 and TRBJ2-3, is DTGVSQNPRHKITKRGQNVTFRCDPISEHNRLYWYRQTLGQGPEFLTYFQNEAQLEKSRLLSDRFSAERPKGSFSTLEIQRTEQGDSAMYLCASSFGGTVTDTQYFGPGTRLTVL.

By share, this clonotype counts as medium-sized (0.01 to 0.1%). The chain employs TRBV7-8 and TRBJ1-6; no reliable D call. The germline gives CDR1 SGHVS, CDR2 FQNEAQ. This CDR3 has 14 amino acids. V lost 6 bases and J lost 0, with 6 bases in between. The CDR3 DNA reads TGTGCCAGCAGTAGGAGCTCCTATAATTCACCCCTCCACTTT. This gives the protein CASSRSSYNSPLHF.

In this sample, this clonotype turned up many times. The chain couples TRBV20-1 to TRBJ2-7; TRBD1 matches 8 bases. Per the germline V gene, CDR1 is DFQATT and CDR2 is SNEGSKA (reference sequence). V shed 1 base, J shed 5 bases, and the junction held 7 bases outside the gene matches. The CDR3 is 14 amino acids. CDR3 sequence reads: CSARVGETGDEQYF. In DNA form, the CDR3 reads TGCAGTGCTAGAGTGGGAGAGACAGGGGACGAGCAGTACTTC.

This clonotype was observed many times. The J gene is TRBJ2-1, the V gene TRBV28, with TRBD2 matching over 13 bases. Unmatched junction bases numbered 8, after V lost 4 bases and J lost 8 bases. The CDR3 length is 16 residues. CDR1 and CDR2 (germline): MDHEN, SYDVKM. For the CDR3, the DNA is TGTGCCAGCAGTTCCCCCGGGACTAGCGGGAAGTATGAGCAGTTCTTC. Encoded protein: CASSSPGTSGKYEQFF.

In its sample, this clonotype ranks as medium-sized (0.01 to 0.1%). The chain combines TRBV6-1 with TRBJ2-7; tentatively, D is TRBD1 (6 bases). Germline V lookup: CDR1 MNHNS, CDR2 SASEGT. The CDR3 sequence is 13 residues long. With 7 bases removed from V and 6 bases from J, the gap between germline ends came to 16 bases. This CDR3 reads CASMGAGVPEQYF. DNA of the CDR3: TGTGCCAGCATGGGGGCAGGGGTTCCCGAGCAGTACTTC.

This clonotype qualifies as medium-sized. V is TRBV20-1 and J is TRBJ2-3, with D perhaps given as TRBD1 or TRBD2 (5 bases each). Germline values: CDR1 DFQATT, CDR2 SNEGSKA (reference sequence). The CDR3 runs to 15 residues. V dropped 0 bases and J dropped 4 bases, with 14 bases sitting between them. The CDR3 loop is CSARDGGGTADTQYF. The DNA for the CDR3 is TGCAGTGCTAGAGATGGTGGGGGAACTGCAGATACGCAGTATTTT.

This clonotype qualifies as medium-sized (0.01 to 0.1%). The chain carries TRBV7-6 and TRBJ1-4; unclear D gene. The CDR3 has 13 residues. The ends were cut back, 5 bases at V and 3 bases at J, with 7 bases in the middle. From germline, CDR1 is SGHVS and CDR2 FNYEAQ. The CDR3 protein is CASSEKANEKLFF. The CDR3, as DNA: TGTGCCAGCAGCGAAAAAGCTAATGAAAAACTGTTTTTT.

Points on this clonotype: This may come from a read error, since a much larger clone is one base off. In DNA, the CDR3 is TGCAGCGTCGAACCTGGGGTCACCGGGGAGCTGTTTTTT. It is translated as CSVEPGVTGELFF. The chain recombines TRBV29-1 with TRBJ2-2; D call uncertain. The germline V gene has CDR1 SQVTM and CDR2 ANQGSEA. The CDR3 extends over 13 amino acids. V lost 6 bases and J 4 bases, leaving 12 bases between the germline ends.

At least ten counts were recorded for this clonotype. CDR3 amino acids: CASSERSIGFSGANVLTF. CDR3 bases: TGTGCCAGCAGTGAAAGAAGTATTGGGTTCTCTGGGGCCAACGTCCTGACTTTC. The chain joins TRBV6-1 to TRBJ2-6; D unresolved. Germline CDR1 reads MNHNS; CDR2 reads SASEGT. The length of the CDR3 is 18 residues. Trimming removed 2 bases at V and 0 bases at J, with 14 bases between.

In its sample, this clonotype ranks as medium-sized (0.01 to 0.1%). V usage is TRBV5-5 and J usage is TRBJ1-5, with 7 bases fitting TRBD1. The CDR3 extends over 16 amino acids. With 2 bases clipped from V and 2 bases from J, the junction kept 7 bases outside the gene matches. CDR1 and CDR2 (germline): SGHKS, YYEKEE (reference sequence). The CDR3 here is CASSLKGGIGNQPQHF. The CDR3 nucleotides read TGTGCCAGCAGCTTAAAAGGGGGCATCGGCAATCAGCCCCAGCATTTT. Looking up the rest from reference TRBV5-5 and TRBJ1-5 gives the full variable domain: DAGVTQSPTHLIKTRGQQVTLRCSPISGHKSVSWYQQVLGQGPQFIFQYYEKEERGRGNFPDRFSARQFPNYSSELNVNALLLGDSALYLCASSLKGGIGNQPQHFGDGTRLSIL.

This clonotype was picked up many times. CDR3 in amino acids: CASSLRSEETQYF. Here the CDR3 DNA reads TGTGCCAGCAGCTTAAGGTCGGAAGAGACCCAGTACTTC. This chain uses TRBV7-3 with TRBJ2-5; D unresolved. This CDR3 has 13 amino acids. Trimming cost V 1 base and J 3 bases, with 6 bases left between them. Germline-derived CDR1 and CDR2 are SGHTA and FQGTGA. Using reference TRBV7-3 and TRBJ2-5 for the parts outside the CDR3, the full variable domain is GAGVSQTPSNKVTEKGKYVELRCDPISGHTALYWYRQSLGQGPEFLIYFQGTGAADDSGLPNDRFFAVRPEGSVSTLKIQRTERGDSAVYLCASSLRSEETQYFGPGTRLLVL.

This clonotype qualifies as medium-sized (0.01 to 0.1%). V and J are TRBV28 and TRBJ1-2, with TRBD1 matching over 9 bases. Losses at the gene ends were 2 bases for V and 8 bases for J; bases not matched to a gene: 3. The CDR3 covers 13 residues. CDR1 is MDHEN and CDR2 is SYDVKM in the germline V gene. The CDR3 sequence: CASSLRTGEGYTF. In DNA, the CDR3 is TGTGCCAGCAGTTTAAGGACAGGGGAAGGCTACACCTTC.

This clonotype was observed at least ten times. The V call is TRBV5-5, the J call TRBJ1-1, with D unclear. This CDR3 region has 11 residues. Germline CDR1 reads SGHKS; CDR2 reads YYEKEE (reference sequence). Trimming stripped 0 bases from V and 6 bases from J, with 3 bases between. This CDR3 is CASSLGPEAFF. Here the CDR3 DNA reads TGTGCCAGCAGCTTGGGGCCTGAAGCTTTCTTT.

The table lists this clonotype with many counts. The chain is built from TRBV19 and TRBJ2-3; 11 nucleotides align to TRBD2. The V segment lost 5 bases and the J segment 8 bases; nucleotides outside the gene matches: 6. CDR1 is LNHDA, CDR2 SQIVND, per germline (reference sequence). The length of the CDR3 is 14 residues. CDR3 region: CASSSGTSGTTQYF. CDR3 DNA sequence: TGTGCCAGTAGTTCCGGGACTAGCGGTACTACGCAGTATTTT.

To note about this clonotype: An end of the junction does not agree with germline; a read error may underlie this. This chain links TRBV20-1 with TRBJ2-1; D remains ambiguous. The length of the CDR3 is 14 residues. Germline V CDR1 and CDR2: DFQATT, SNEGSKA (reference sequence). CDR3 sequence reads: CSARDQTSYDEQFF. The DNA for the CDR3 is TGCAGTGCTAGAGACCAGACTTCCTACGATGAGCAGTTCTTC.

This clonotype was found a few times. The chain joins TRBV2 to TRBJ2-1; 11 nucleotides line up with TRBD2. V gave up 1 base and J gave up 9 bases; unmatched junction bases: 5. The CDR3 totals 15 residues. Germline V gene sequence: CDR1 SNHLY, CDR2 FYNNEI. CDR3 coding DNA: TGTGCCAGCAGTGAAGGGACTAGCGGGTTTCGTGAGCAGTTCTTC. Its protein product is CASSEGTSGFREQFF.

By sample share, this clonotype is medium-sized (0.01 to 0.1%). The CDR3 region has the DNA TGTGCCAGCAGCGTTTTAGACGGGGGGGTGCCAGAGACCCAGTACTTC. This codes for CASSVLDGGVPETQYF. V gene TRBV9 combines with J gene TRBJ2-5; 8 bases match TRBD2. CDR1 is SGDLS, CDR2 YYNGEE, per germline. The ends lost 2 bases at V and 4 bases at J; junction bases unmatched: 10. The CDR3 is made up of 16 amino acids.

By share, this clonotype counts as medium-sized (0.01 to 0.1%). The chain combines TRBV24-1 with TRBJ2-5; TRBD2 agrees at 8 bases. The V segment lost 3 bases and the J segment 1 base; nucleotides outside the gene matches: 3. The CDR3 runs to 15 residues. CDR1 and CDR2 (germline): KGHDR, SFDVKD. The CDR3 DNA follows: TGTGCCACCAGTGATAGTAGCGGGGTCCAAGAGACCCAGTACTTC. Translated: CATSDSSGVQETQYF.

This clonotype is categorized as medium-sized. V and J are TRBV2 and TRBJ2-2; 7 nucleotides align to TRBD2. Germline V gene data show CDR1 as SNHLY and CDR2 as FYNNEI. This CDR3 comprises 15 residues. With 4 bases clipped from V and 1 base from J, the junction kept 3 bases outside the gene matches. CDR3 protein: CASSAGLENTGELFF. The DNA of the CDR3 is TGTGCCAGCAGTGCCGGACTAGAGAACACCGGGGAGCTGTTTTTT.

About this clonotype: A much larger clone is a single base away; this may be a read error. The chain couples TRBV5-1 to TRBJ2-2; 8 bases map to TRBD1. Trimming took 4 bases from V and 6 from J; bases not matched to a gene: 11. Germline V lookup: CDR1 SGHRS, CDR2 YFSETQ. This CDR3 contains 16 residues. CDR3: CASSPTGVDIPGELFF. CDR3 bases: TGCGCCAGCAGCCCGACAGGGGTCGATATCCCCGGGGAGCTGTTTTTT. Based on the CDR3 plus reference TRBV5-1 and TRBJ2-2, the full variable domain is KAGVTQTPRYLIKTRGQQVTLSCSPISGHRSVSWYQQTPGQGLQFLFEYFSETQRNKGNFPGRFSGRQFSNSRSEMNVSTLELGDSALYLCASSPTGVDIPGELFFGEGSRLTVL.

Ten or more counts support this clonotype. The chain carries TRBV2 and TRBJ2-4, with TRBD2 as a possible D gene (5 bases). In germline, CDR1 is SNHLY, CDR2 FYNNEI. The CDR3 has 13 amino acids. V was clipped by 6 bases and J by 6 bases, with 12 bases between them. The CDR3 sequence: CASRRESPNIQYF. The CDR3 DNA follows: TGTGCCAGCAGGAGGGAATCCCCAAACATTCAGTACTTC.

By share of the sample, this clonotype is medium-sized. The chain employs TRBV7-6 and TRBJ1-5; D remains unclear. V lost 0 bases and J 4 bases, leaving 4 bases between the germline ends. CDR3 length: 13 residues. Germline CDR1 and CDR2: SGHVS and FNYEAQ. Written as DNA, the CDR3 is TGTGCCAGCAGCTTAGCTGAGAATCAGCCCCAGCATTTT. Translating it yields CASSLAENQPQHF.

This clonotype was seen a few times. The rearrangement uses TRBV5-5 and TRBJ2-7, with D possibly matching TRBD2 (6 bases). CDR3 length equals 14 residues. Trimming took off 4 bases at V and 5 bases at J, with 16 bases between the two ends. Germline V lookup: CDR1 SGHKS, CDR2 YYEKEE (reference sequence). The CDR3 sequence: CASSPGEWGNEQYF. The CDR3 bases are TGTGCCAGCAGCCCGGGGGAGTGGGGTAACGAGCAGTACTTC.

This clonotype ranks as large. A read error may account for a junction end that differs from germline. This chain connects TRBV7-7 to TRBJ2-5; tentative D call: TRBD1 (5 bases). Germline V lookup: CDR1 SSHAT, CDR2 FNYEAQ (reference sequence). The CDR3 is 13 amino acids. CDR3 DNA sequence: TGTGCTAGCAGCTCGACAGTCCAAGAGACCCAGTACTTC. Its protein is CASSSTVQETQYF. The variable domain in full, completed from reference TRBV7-7 and TRBJ2-5, reads GAGVSQSPRYKVTKRGQDVTLRCDPISSHATLYWYQQALGQGPEFLTYFNYEAQPDKSGLPSDRFSAERPEGSISTLTIQRTEQRDSAMYRCASSSTVQETQYFGPGTRLLVL.